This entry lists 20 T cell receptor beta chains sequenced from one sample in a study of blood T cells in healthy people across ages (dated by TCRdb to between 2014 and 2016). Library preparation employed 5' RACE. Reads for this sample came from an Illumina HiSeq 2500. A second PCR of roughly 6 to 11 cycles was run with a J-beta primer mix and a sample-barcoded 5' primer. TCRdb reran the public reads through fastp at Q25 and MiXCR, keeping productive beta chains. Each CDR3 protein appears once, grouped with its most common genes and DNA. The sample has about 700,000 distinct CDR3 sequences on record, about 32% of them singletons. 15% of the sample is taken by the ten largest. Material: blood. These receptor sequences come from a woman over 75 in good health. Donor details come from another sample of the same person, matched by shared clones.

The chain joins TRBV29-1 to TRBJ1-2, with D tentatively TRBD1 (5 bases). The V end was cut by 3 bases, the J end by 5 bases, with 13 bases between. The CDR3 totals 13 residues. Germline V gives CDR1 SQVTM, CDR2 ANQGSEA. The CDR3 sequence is CSVDGARPYGYTF. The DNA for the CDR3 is TGCAGCGTTGATGGGGCTAGGCCATATGGCTACACCTTC.

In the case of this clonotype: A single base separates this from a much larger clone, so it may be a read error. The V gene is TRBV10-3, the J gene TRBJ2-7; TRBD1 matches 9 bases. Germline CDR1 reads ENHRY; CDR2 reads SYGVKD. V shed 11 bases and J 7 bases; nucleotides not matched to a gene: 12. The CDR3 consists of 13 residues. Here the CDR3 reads CAVTGTGFAEQYF. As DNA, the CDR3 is TGTGCCGTCACCGGGACAGGGTTCGCTGAGCAGTACTTC.

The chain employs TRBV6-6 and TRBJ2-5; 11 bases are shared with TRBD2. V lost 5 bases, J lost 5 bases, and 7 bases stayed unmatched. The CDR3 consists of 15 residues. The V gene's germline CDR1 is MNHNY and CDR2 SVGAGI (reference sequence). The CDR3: CASSRDSGGGETQYF. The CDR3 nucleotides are TGTGCCAGCAGTAGGGATAGCGGGGGGGGGGAGACCCAGTACTTC.

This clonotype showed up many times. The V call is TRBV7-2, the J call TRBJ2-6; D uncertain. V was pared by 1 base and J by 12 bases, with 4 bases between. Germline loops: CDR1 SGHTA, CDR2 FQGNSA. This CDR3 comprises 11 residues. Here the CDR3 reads CASSLGSVLTF. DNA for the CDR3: TGTGCCAGCAGCTTAGGGAGCGTCCTGACTTTC.

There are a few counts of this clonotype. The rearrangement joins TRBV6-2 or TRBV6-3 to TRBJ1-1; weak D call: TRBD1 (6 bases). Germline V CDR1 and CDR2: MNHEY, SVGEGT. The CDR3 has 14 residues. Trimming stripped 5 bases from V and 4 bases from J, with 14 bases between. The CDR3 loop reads CASSIQGKGTEAFF. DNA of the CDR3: TGTGCCAGCAGTATTCAGGGGAAAGGCACTGAAGCTTTCTTT.

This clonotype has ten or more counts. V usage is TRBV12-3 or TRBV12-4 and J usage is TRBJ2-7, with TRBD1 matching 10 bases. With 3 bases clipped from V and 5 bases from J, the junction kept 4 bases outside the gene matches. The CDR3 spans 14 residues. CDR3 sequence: CASSFRDRGHEQYF. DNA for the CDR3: TGTGCCAGCAGTTTCCGGGACAGGGGCCACGAGCAGTACTTC.

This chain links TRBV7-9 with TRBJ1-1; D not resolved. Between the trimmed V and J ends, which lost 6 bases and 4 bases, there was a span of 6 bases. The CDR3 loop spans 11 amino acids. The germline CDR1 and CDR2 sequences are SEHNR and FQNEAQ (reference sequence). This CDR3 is CASSKSTEAFF. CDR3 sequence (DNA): TGTGCCAGCAGTAAGTCCACTGAAGCTTTCTTT.

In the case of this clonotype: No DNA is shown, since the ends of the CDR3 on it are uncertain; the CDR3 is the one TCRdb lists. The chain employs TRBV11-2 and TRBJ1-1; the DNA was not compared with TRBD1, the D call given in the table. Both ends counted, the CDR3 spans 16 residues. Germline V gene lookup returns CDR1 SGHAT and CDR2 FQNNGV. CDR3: CASSFAISGPGTEAFF.

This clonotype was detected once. CDR3 coding DNA: TGTGCCAGCAGCCTCCTGACTAGCGGGAGGGCAGATACGCAGTATTTT. It codes for CASSLLTSGRADTQYF. The gene calls are TRBV3-1 and TRBJ2-3; TRBD2 aligns across 14 bases. CDR1 is LGHDT, CDR2 YNNKEL, per germline (reference sequence). CDR3 length: 16 residues. Unmatched junction bases numbered 4, after V lost 4 bases and J lost 4 bases.

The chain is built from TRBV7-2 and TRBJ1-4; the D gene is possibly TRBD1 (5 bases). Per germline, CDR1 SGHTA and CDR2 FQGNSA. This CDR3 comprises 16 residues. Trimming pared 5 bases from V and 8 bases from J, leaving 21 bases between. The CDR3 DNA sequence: TGTGCCAGCAGCCGTAATCTCCAGAGGGGTGAGGAAAAACTGTTTTTT. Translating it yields CASSRNLQRGEEKLFF.

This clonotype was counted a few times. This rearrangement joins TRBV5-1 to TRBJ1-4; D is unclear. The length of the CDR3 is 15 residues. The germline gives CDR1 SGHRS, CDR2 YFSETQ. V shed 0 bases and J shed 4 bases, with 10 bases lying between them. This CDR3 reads CASSLEGSVNEKLFF. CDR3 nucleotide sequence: TGCGCCAGCAGCTTGGAGGGCAGCGTTAATGAAAAACTGTTTTTT.

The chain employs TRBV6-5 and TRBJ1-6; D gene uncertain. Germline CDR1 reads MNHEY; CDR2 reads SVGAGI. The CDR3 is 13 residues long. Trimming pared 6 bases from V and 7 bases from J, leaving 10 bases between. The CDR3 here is CASRNSLNSPLHF. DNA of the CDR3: TGTGCCAGCAGGAACAGTTTGAATTCACCCCTCCACTTT.

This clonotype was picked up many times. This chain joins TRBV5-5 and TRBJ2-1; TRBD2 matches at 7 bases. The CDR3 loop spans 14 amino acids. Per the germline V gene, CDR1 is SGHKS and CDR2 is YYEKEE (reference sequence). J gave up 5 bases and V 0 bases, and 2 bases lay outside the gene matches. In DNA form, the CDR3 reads TGTGCCAGCAGCTTGGGACTAGCACACAATGAGCAGTTCTTC. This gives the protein CASSLGLAHNEQFF. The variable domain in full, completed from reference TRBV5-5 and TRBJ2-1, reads DAGVTQSPTHLIKTRGQQVTLRCSPISGHKSVSWYQQVLGQGPQFIFQYYEKEERGRGNFPDRFSARQFPNYSSELNVNALLLGDSALYLCASSLGLAHNEQFFGPGTRLTVL.

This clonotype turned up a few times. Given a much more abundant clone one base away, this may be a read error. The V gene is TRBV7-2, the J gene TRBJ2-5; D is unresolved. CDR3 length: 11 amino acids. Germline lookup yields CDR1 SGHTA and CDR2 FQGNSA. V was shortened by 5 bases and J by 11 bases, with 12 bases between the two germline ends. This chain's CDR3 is CASSRFDEQYF. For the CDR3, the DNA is TGTGCCAGCAGCCGCTTCGATGAGCAGTACTTC.

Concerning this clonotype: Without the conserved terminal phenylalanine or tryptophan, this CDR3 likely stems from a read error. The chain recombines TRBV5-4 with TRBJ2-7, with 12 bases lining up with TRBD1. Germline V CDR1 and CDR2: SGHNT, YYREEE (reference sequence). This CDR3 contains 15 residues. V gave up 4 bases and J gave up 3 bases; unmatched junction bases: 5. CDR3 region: CASSQGQGAGYEQYC. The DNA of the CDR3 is TGTGCCAGCAGCCAGGGACAGGGGGCAGGCTACGAGCAGTACTGC.

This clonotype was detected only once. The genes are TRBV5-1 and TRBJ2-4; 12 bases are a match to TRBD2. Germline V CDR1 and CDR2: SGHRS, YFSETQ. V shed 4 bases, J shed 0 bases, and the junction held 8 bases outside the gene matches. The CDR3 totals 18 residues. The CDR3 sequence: CASSPGTSGPLAKNIQYF. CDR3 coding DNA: TGCGCCAGCAGCCCTGGGACTAGCGGGCCTCTAGCCAAAAACATTCAGTACTTC.

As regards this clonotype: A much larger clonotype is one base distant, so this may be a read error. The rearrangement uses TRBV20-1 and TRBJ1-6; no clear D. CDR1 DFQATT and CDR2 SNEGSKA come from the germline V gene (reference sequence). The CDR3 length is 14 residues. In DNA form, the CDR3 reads TGCAGTGCTAGGGAAGGGATTGAAAATTCACCCCTCTACTTT. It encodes CSAREGIENSPLYF.

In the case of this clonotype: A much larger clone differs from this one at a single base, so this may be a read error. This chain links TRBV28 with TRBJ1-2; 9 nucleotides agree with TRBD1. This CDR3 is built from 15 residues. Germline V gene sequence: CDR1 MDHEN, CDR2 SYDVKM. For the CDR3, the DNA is TGTGCCAGCAGTTTATTGACAGGGGGTAACTATGGCTGCACCTTC. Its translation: CASSLLTGGNYGCTF.

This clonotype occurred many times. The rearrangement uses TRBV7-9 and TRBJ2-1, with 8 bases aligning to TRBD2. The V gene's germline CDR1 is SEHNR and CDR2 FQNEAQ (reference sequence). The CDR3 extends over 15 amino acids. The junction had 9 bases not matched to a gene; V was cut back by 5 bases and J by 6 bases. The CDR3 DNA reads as TGTGCCAGCAGCCATCAGCGGGGGCCCCCCAATGAGCAGTTCTTC. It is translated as CASSHQRGPPNEQFF.

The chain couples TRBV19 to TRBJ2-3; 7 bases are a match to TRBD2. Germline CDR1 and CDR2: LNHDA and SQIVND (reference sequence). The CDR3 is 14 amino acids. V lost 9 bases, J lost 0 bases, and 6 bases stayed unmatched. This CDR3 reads CASALGLSTDTQYF. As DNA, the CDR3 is TGTGCCAGCGCTCTGGGACTAAGCACAGATACGCAGTATTTT.